The rows below give T cell receptor beta chains drawn from one sample of a study of T cells in localized non-small cell lung cancer. Profiling relied on immunoSEQ multiplex PCR, and the TCRdb table lists in-frame clones only, not all of them. The table includes around 92,000 clones, approximately 91% detected once. Material: PBMCs, obtained before any cancer treatment. The receptors stem from a woman aged 40 to 75 with stage II squamous cell lung carcinoma. The CDR3 runs from the conserved cysteine through the conserved F or W. A D gene is named only where the DNA matches it firmly. Only some rows state a clone size, as once, few, many or a class for expanded clones.

j_call d_call v_call clone_size cdr3_nt cdr3_aa
TRBJ1-5 . TRBV19 . TGTGCCAGTAGTATGGGGAGGTCTAGCAATCAGCCCCAGCATTTT CASSMGRSSNQPQHF
TRBJ1-1 . TRBV5-1 . TGCGCCAGCAGCCCGGACCGACAGCGTAACACTGAAGCTTTCTTT CASSPDRQRNTEAFF
TRBJ2-2 . TRBV27 . TGTGCCAGCAGTTTAATAGGGGGAGGCCACACCGGGGAGCTGTTTTTT CASSLIGGGHTGELFF
TRBJ1-3 TRBD1 TRBV6-5 few TGTGCCAGCAGACCGGGGACAGGGGCTGGAAACACCATATATTTT CASRPGTGAGNTIYF
TRBJ1-6 . TRBV14 . TGTGCCAGCAGCGCCTCCCCAGGGGATTCACCCCTCCACTTT CASSASPGDSPLHF
TRBJ1-1 . TRBV5-1 . TGCGCCAGCAGCCGCTGGGGCGAAATGAACACTGAAGCTTTCTTT CASSRWGEMNTEAFF
TRBJ1-2 . TRBV5-4 . TGTGCCAGCAGCCTGGGGGGGGACTACTATGGCTACACCTTC CASSLGGDYYGYTF
TRBJ1-1 . TRBV6-5 once TGTGCCAGCAGTCGAAACACTGAAGCTTTCTTT CASSRNTEAFF
TRBJ1-2 . TRBV27 . TGTGCCAGCAGTTTAACGGCGGGTTTTTTTGTGGACGGCTACACCTTC CASSLTAGFFVDGYTF
TRBJ1-2 TRBD1 TRBV30 . TGTGCCTGGAGTGTACAGGGGTATGGCTACACCTTC CAWSVQGYGYTF
TRBJ1-2 . TRBV27 few TGTGCCAGCAGTTTCAGTACGGGGGCGGATGGCTACACCTTC CASSFSTGADGYTF
TRBJ1-5 . TRBV29-1 . TGCAGCGTTCAGGGGATCAATCAGCCCCAGCATTTT CSVQGINQPQHF
TRBJ2-2 . TRBV5-1 . TGCGCCAGCAGCTTGGCGGGCGGGGAGCTGTTTTTT CASSLAGGELFF
TRBJ2-7 . TRBV10-2 . TGCGCCAGCATGCACAGGGTGGGGTTGGAGCAGTACTTC CASMHRVGLEQYF
TRBJ2-4 . TRBV5-4 . TGTGCCAGCAGCTTGGGGGGGAGACTAGAAGGCATTCAGTACTTC CASSLGGRLEGIQYF
TRBJ2-1 . TRBV2 . TGTGCCAGCAGTGAAGCGCTTCGGGGTAATGAGCAGTTCTTC CASSEALRGNEQFF
TRBJ2-7 TRBD1 TRBV14 . TGTGCCAGCAGCCAAGGGGGACAGGGGTCCTACGAGCAGTACTTC CASSQGGQGSYEQYF
TRBJ2-4 . TRBV6-5 . TGTGCCAGCAGCCGTGTTAGGGCAAACATTCAGTACTTC CASSRVRANIQYF
TRBJ1-6 . TRBV27 . TGTGCCAGCAGTTTACGTACCGGCCCGAATTCACCCCTCCACTTT CASSLRTGPNSPLHF
TRBJ2-2 TRBD1 TRBV6-5 . TGTGCCAGCAGGGGACAGCAAAACACCGGGGAGCTGTTTTTT CASRGQQNTGELFF
TRBJ1-2 . TRBV5-1 . TGCGCCAGCAGCTTGGCCGTGACACCCCCAGGCTACACCTTC CASSLAVTPPGYTF
TRBJ2-1 . TRBV7-9 once TGTGCCAGCAGGAACAATGAGCAGTTCTTC CASRNNEQFF